This entry is about one TCR beta chain. Its antigen is as yet unknown. These data come from a study of STAT3 mutations in large granular lymphocyte leukemia. Study as a whole: Roughly half of the longitudinally sequenced T-LGLL patients carried detectable canonical activating STAT3 mutations. General study results and limits: Every T-cell large granular lymphocyte leukemia patient had at least one immunodominant TCR beta clonotype. Persisting codominant clonotypes may have hidden a small pathogenic clone.

V was clipped by 0 bases and J by 7 bases, with 15 bases between them. This CDR3 is 15 amino acids long. Germline CDR1 reads SNHLY; CDR2 reads FYNNEI. TCRbeta libraries averaged roughly 40,000 productive templates per sample. Assay used: immunoSEQ multiplex PCR; TCRdb lists only in-frame clones, some missing. Here the sample spans approximately 8,000 clones, about 89% being singletons. The TCR comes from a man at least 80 years old with T-cell large granular lymphocyte leukemia. Some clones in this sample may be carry-over from other donors' samples. Sequenced input: peripheral blood mononuclear cells. The chain recombines TRBV2 with TRBJ2-5, with a possible D match to TRBD2 (5 bases). DNA for the CDR3: TGTGCCAGCAGTGAAGCGCTTGGGAGCCTAGGGACCCAGTACTTC. This codes for CASSEALGSLGTQYF.